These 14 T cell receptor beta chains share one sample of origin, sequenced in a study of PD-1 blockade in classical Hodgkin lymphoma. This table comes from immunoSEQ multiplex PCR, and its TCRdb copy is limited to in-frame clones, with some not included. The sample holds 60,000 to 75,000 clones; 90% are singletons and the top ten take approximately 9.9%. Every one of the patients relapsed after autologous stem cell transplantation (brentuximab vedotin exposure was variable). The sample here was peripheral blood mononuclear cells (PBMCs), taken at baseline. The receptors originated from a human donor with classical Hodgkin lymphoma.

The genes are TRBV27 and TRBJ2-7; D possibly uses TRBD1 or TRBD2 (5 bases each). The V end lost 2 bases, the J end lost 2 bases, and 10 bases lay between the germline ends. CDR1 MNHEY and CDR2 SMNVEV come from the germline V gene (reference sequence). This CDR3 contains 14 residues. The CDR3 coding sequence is TGTGCCAGCAGTTTAAGCTCGGGGCCCTACGAGCAGTACTTC. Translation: CASSLSSGPYEQYF.

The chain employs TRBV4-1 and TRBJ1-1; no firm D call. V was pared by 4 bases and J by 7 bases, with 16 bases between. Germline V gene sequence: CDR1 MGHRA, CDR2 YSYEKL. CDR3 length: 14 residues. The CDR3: CASSPNGQAIEAFF. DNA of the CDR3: TGCGCCAGCAGCCCGAATGGGCAAGCCATTGAAGCTTTCTTT.

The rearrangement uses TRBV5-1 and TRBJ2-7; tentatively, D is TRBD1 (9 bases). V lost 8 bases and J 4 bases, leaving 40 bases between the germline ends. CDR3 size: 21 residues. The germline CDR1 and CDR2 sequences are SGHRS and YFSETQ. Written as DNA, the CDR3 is TGCGCCAGATTAGCGGGACAGGGTGACAACCGGGACTTTCTGGGGTTTTACGAGCAGTACTTC. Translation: CARLAGQGDNRDFLGFYEQYF.

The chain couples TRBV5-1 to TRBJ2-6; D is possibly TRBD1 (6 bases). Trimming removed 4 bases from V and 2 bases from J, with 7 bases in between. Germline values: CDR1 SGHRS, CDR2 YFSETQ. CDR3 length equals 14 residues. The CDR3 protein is CASSEGAGANVLTF. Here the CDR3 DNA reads TGCGCCAGCAGCGAGGGGGCTGGGGCCAACGTCCTGACTTTC.

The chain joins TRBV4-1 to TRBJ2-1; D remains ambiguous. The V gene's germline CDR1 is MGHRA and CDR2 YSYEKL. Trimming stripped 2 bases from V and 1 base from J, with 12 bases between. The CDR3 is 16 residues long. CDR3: CASSQSWRWSYNEQFF. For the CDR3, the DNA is TGCGCCAGCAGCCAAAGTTGGCGGTGGTCCTACAATGAGCAGTTCTTC.

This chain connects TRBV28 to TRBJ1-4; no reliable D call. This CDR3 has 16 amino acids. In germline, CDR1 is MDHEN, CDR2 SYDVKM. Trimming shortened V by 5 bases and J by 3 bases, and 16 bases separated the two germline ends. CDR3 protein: CASSTAPWVANEKLFF. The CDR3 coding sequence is TGTGCCAGCAGTACGGCCCCTTGGGTAGCTAATGAAAAACTGTTTTTT.

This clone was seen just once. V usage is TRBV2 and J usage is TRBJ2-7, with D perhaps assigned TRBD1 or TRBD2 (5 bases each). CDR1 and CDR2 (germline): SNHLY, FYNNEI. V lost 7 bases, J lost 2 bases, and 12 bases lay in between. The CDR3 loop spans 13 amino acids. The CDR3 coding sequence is TGTGCCAGCATGCCGGGGACGACCTACGAGCAGTACTTC. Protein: CASMPGTTYEQYF.

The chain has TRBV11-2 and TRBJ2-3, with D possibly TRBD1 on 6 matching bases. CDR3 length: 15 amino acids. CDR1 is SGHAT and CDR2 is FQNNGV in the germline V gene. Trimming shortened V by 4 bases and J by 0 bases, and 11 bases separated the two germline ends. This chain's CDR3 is CASSYGQSSTDTQYF. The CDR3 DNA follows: TGTGCCAGCAGCTACGGACAGTCTAGCACAGATACGCAGTATTTT.

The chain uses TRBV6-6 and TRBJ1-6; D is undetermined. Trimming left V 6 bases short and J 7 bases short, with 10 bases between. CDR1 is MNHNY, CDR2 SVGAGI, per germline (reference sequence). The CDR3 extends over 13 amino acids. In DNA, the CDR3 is TGTGCCAGCAGGGCGGGAGGGAATTCACCCCTCCACTTT. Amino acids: CASRAGGNSPLHF.

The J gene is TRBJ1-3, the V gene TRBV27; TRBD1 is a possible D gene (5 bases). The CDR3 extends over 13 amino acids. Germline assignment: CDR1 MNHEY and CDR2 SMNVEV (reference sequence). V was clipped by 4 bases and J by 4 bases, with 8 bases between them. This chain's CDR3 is CASSSGSGNTIYF. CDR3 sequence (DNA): TGTGCCAGCAGTTCAGGGTCCGGAAACACCATATATTTT.

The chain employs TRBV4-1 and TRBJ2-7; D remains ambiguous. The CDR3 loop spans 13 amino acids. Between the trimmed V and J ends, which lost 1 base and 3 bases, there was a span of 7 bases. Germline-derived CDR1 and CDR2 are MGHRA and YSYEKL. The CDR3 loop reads CASSQVGLYEQYF. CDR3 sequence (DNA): TGCGCCAGCAGCCAAGTAGGTCTCTACGAGCAGTACTTC.

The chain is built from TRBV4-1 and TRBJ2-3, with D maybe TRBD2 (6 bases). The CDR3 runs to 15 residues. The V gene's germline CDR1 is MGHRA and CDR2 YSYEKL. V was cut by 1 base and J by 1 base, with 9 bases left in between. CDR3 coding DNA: TGCGCCAGCAGCCAAGTCGGCGGGGGCACAGATACGCAGTATTTT. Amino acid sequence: CASSQVGGGTDTQYF.

CDR3 bases: TGTGCCAGCAGTGGACTACACACCGGGGAGCTGTTTTTT. It yields the protein CASSGLHTGELFF. The rearrangement links TRBV4-2 to TRBJ2-2, with TRBD2 as a possible D gene (6 bases). V shed 6 bases and J shed 3 bases, with 8 bases lying between them. This CDR3 spans 13 amino acids. The germline V gene has CDR1 LGHNA and CDR2 YNFKEQ.

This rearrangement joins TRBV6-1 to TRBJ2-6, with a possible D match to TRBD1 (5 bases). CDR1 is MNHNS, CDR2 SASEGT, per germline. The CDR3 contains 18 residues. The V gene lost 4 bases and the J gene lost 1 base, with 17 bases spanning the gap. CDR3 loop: CASSVAGPRQSGANVLTF. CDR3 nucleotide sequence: TGTGCCAGCAGTGTTGCAGGGCCTCGCCAATCTGGGGCCAACGTCCTGACTTTC.